Presented here are 4 T cell receptor beta chains from one specimen sequenced in a study of blood T cell repertoires in COVID-19. Some clones are missing from TCRdb's copy, which holds only in-frame ones; the method was immunoSEQ multiplex PCR. The table lists 150,000 to 200,000 clones, approximately 90% of them singletons. The sample consisted of peripheral blood. The source of these receptors is a woman in her 70s with COVID-19, enrolled during active disease.

This chain connects TRBV30 to TRBJ2-1; D is ambiguous. V lost 0 bases and J 6 bases, leaving 9 bases between the germline ends. CDR1 GTSNPN and CDR2 SVGIG come from the germline V gene (reference sequence). This CDR3 is 13 amino acids long. CDR3 sequence (DNA): TGTGCCTGGAGTGTAAAACTTCTCAATGAGCAGTTCTTC. Its translation: CAWSVKLLNEQFF.

In this sample, this clone turned up a few times. CDR3 nucleotides: TGTGCCAGTACCCCGACGACGGCAGGGCGGAATTCACCCCTCCACTTT. This sequence encodes CASTPTTAGRNSPLHF. The chain joins TRBV19 to TRBJ1-6; a weak D match, TRBD1 (5 bases). The V end lost 7 bases, the J end lost 7 bases, and 20 bases lay between the germline ends. Germline CDR1 reads LNHDA; CDR2 reads SQIVND (reference sequence). The CDR3 spans 16 residues. Variable domain in full (rest from reference TRBV19 and TRBJ1-6): DGGITQSPKYLFRKEGQNVTLSCEQNLNHDAMYWYRQDPGQGLRLIYYSQIVNDFQKGDIAEGYSVSREKKESFPLTVTSAQKNPTAFYLCASTPTTAGRNSPLHFGNGTRLTVT.

Written as DNA, the CDR3 is TGTGCCAGCAGCCATGGGGCCGATAGCGGGAGGGCCTATGAAGAGACCCAGTACTTC. Protein product: CASSHGADSGRAYEETQYF. The gene calls are TRBV3-1 (or the pseudogene TRBV3-2) and TRBJ2-5, with 11 nucleotides matching TRBD2. The CDR3 covers 19 residues. The ends lost 3 bases at V and 3 bases at J; junction bases unmatched: 15. Per the germline V gene, CDR1 is LGHDT and CDR2 is YNNKEL (reference sequence).

This chain uses TRBV5-4 with TRBJ1-1; 9 nucleotides agree with TRBD1. Germline trimming cut 4 bases from V and 11 bases from J; bases unmatched to any gene: 6. Germline CDR1 is SGHNT and CDR2 is YYREEE (reference sequence). The CDR3 is 12 residues long. CDR3 loop: CASSGQGTDAFF. The CDR3 coding sequence is TGTGCCAGCAGCGGACAGGGGACGGATGCTTTCTTT.